The entry below gives a single T cell receptor beta chain sequence along with its context. The sample originates from a study of blood T cell repertoires in COVID-19. As handled by the study authors: Reference gene primer amplification yielded estimated nucleated cell counts. TCRdb keeps only in-frame clones here, not all; method: immunoSEQ multiplex PCR. The DNA was the basis for D and trimming; V, J and clone size are from that table. The sample consists of some 500,000 clones, approximately 88% of them appearing once. V gave up 6 bases and J gave up 3 bases, with 10 bases separating them. The germline gives CDR1 MRHNA, CDR2 SNTAGT. The length of the CDR3 is 13 residues. Resolution of symptoms, clearance, or two negative PCRs was present in recovered Cohort 3 donors.

This clonotype originated in a woman in her forties who had recovered from COVID-19. Sequencing used PBMCs or T cells enriched from blood (not recorded which). The rearrangement joins TRBV6-4 to TRBJ2-3; D ambiguous. CDR3 in amino acids: CASRDPATDTQYF. The CDR3 DNA reads as TGTGCCAGCAGAGACCCAGCGACAGATACGCAGTATTTT.